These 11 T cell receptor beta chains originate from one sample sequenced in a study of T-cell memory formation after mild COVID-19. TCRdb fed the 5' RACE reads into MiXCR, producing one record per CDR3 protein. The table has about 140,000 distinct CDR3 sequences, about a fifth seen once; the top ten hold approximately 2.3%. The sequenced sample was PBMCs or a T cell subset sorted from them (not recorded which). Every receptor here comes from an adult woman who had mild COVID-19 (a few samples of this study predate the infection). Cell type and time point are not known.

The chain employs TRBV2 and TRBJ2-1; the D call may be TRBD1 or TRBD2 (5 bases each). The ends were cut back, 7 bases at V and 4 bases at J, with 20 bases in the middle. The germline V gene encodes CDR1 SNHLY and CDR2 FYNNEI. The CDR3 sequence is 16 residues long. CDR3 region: CASTGAGQGVYNEQFF. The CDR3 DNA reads TGTGCCAGCACTGGGGCCGGGCAGGGAGTATACAATGAGCAGTTCTTC.

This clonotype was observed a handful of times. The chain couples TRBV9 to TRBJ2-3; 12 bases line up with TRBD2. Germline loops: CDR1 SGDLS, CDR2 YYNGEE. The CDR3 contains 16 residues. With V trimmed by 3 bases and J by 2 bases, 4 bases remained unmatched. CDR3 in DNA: TGTGCCAGCAGCGCCCTAGCGGGGGGGGTCACAGATACGCAGTATTTT. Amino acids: CASSALAGGVTDTQYF. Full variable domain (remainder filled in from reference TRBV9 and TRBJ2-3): DSGVTQTPKHLITATGQRVTLRCSPRSGDLSVYWYQQSLDQGLQFLIQYYNGEERAKGNILERFSAQQFPDLHSELNLSSLELGDSALYFCASSALAGGVTDTQYFGPGTRLTVL.

The CDR3 bases are TGCAGCGTTGAAGACGGGACTTATACGCAGTATTTT. It codes for CSVEDGTYTQYF. The chain has TRBV29-1 and TRBJ2-3, with D perhaps matching TRBD2 (6 bases). This CDR3 is 12 amino acids long. Germline assignment: CDR1 SQVTM and CDR2 ANQGSEA. V lost 0 bases and J 7 bases, leaving 8 bases between the germline ends.

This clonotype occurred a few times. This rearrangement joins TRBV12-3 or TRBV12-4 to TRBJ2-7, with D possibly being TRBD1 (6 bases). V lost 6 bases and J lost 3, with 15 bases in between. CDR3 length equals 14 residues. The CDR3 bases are TGTGCCAGCAGGGTACAGGGTCGGGGCTACGAGCAGTACTTC. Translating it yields CASRVQGRGYEQYF.

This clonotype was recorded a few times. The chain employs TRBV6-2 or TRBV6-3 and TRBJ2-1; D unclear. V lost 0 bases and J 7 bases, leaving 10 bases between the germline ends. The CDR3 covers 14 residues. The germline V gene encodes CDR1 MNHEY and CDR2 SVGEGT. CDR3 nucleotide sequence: TGTGCCAGCAGTTACTCGACCCGTTTGAATGAGCAGTTCTTC. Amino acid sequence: CASSYSTRLNEQFF.

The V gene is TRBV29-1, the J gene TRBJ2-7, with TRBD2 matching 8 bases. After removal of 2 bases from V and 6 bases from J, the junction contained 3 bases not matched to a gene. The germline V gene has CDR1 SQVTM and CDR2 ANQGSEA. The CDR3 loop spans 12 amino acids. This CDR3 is CSVERGGGEQYF. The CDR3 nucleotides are TGCAGCGTTGAACGGGGGGGTGGCGAGCAGTACTTC.

The CDR3 loop is CSVGSGSSYEQYF. As DNA, the CDR3 is TGCAGCGTCGGTAGCGGGAGCTCCTACGAGCAGTACTTC. The V and J genes are TRBV29-1 and TRBJ2-7; TRBD2 agrees at 9 bases. The CDR3 sequence is 13 residues long. The trim removed 6 bases at V and 0 bases at J, leaving 3 bases unmatched. In germline, CDR1 is SQVTM, CDR2 ANQGSEA.

CDR3 DNA: TGTGCCAGCAGTTACTCTGGTGAATGGGCTGAAGCTTTCTTT. Translating it yields CASSYSGEWAEAFF. This chain links TRBV6-6 with TRBJ1-1; D gene uncertain. The CDR3 has 14 residues. The V gene's germline CDR1 is MNHNY and CDR2 SVGAGI (reference sequence). V lost 0 bases, J lost 6 bases, and 11 bases lay in between.

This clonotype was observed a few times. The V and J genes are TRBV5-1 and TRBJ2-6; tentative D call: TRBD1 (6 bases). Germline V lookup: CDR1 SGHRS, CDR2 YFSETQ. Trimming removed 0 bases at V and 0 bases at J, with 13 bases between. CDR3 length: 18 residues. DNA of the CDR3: TGCGCCAGCAGCTTGGACAGGGCAGCATTCTCTGGGGCCAACGTCCTGACTTTC. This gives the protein CASSLDRAAFSGANVLTF.

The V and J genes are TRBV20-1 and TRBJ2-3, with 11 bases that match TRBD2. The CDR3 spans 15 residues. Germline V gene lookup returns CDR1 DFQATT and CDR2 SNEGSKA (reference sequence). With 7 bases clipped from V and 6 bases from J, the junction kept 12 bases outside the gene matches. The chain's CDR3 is CSVPGLAARADTQYF. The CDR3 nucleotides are TGCAGTGTCCCGGGACTAGCGGCTAGAGCGGATACGCAGTATTTT.

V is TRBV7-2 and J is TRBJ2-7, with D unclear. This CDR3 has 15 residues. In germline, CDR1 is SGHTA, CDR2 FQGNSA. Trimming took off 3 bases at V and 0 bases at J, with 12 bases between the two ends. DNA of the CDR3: TGTGCCAGCAGCTTCGGCAGGATGAGCTCCTACGAGCAGTACTTC. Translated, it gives CASSFGRMSSYEQYF.